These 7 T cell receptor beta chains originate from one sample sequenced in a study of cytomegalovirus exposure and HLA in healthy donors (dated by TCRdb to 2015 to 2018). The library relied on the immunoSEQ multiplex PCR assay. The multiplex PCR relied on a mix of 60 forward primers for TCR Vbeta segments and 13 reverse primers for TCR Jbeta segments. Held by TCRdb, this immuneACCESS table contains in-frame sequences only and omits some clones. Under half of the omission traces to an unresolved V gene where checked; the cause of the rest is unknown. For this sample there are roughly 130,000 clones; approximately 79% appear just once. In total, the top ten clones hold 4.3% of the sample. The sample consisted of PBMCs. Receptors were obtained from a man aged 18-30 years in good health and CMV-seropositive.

This CDR3 reads CASSQLPGQGRLVPPEQFF. As DNA, the CDR3 is TGTGCCAGCAGTCAATTACCGGGACAGGGAAGGTTAGTCCCGCCTGAGCAGTTCTTC. This sequence joins TRBV6-4 and TRBJ2-1; TRBD1 matches 9 bases. The V segment lost 5 bases and the J segment 9 bases; nucleotides outside the gene matches: 23. The V gene's germline CDR1 is MRHNA and CDR2 SNTAGT. CDR3 length: 19 amino acids.

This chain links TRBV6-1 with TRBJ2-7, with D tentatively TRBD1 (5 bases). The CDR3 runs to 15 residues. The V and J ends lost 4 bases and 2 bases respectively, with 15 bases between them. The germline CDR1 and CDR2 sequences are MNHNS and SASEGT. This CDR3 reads CASSGTGLRTYEQYF. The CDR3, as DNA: TGTGCCAGCAGTGGAACAGGATTACGTACCTACGAGCAGTACTTC.

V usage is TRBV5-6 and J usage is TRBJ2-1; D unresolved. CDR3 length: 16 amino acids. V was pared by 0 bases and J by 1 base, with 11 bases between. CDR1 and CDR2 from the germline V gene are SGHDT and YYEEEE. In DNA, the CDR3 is TGTGCCAGCAGCTTGGCGTTGGCAGAATCCTACAATGAGCAGTTCTTC. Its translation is CASSLALAESYNEQFF.

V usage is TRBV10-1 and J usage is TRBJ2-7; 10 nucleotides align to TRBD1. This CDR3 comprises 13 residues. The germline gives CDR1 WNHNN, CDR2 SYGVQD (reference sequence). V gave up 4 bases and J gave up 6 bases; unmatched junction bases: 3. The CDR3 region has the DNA TGCGCCAGCAGTGGGGACAGGGGAGGCGAGCAGTACTTC. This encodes CASSGDRGGEQYF.

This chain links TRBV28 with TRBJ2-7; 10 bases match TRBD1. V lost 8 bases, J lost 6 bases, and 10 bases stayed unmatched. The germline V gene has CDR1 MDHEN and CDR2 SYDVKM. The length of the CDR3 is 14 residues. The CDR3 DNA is TGTGCCAGCGGGGCCGGGACAGGGGCAGTCGAGCAGTACTTC. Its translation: CASGAGTGAVEQYF.

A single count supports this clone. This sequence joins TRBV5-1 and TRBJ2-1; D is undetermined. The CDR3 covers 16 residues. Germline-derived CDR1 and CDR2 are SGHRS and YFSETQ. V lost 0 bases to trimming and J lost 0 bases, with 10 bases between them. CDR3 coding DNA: TGCGCCAGCAGCTTGGGGCAGCGCAGCTCCTACAATGAGCAGTTCTTC. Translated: CASSLGQRSSYNEQFF.

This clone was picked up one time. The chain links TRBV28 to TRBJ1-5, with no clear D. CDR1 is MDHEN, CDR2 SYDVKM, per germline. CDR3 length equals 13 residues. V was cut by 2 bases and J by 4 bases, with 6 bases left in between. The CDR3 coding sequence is TGTGCCAGCAGTTTACGTCAGAATCAGCCCCAGCATTTT. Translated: CASSLRQNQPQHF.